The entry below describes one TCR beta chain. The entry originates in a study of blood T cell repertoires in COVID-19. This CDR3 spans 15 amino acids. Germline V gene lookup returns CDR1 LGHNA and CDR2 YNFKEQ. V trimming: 0 bases; J trimming: 6 bases; junction bases outside the gene matches: 4. Repertoires were generated with immunoSEQ multiplex PCR, while TCRdb's copy carries only in-frame clones and drops some. The data hold 90,000 to 120,000 clones, with roughly nine tenths observed a single time. The clonotype originates from a man aged 40-55 years with active or convalescent COVID-19. Source material: peripheral blood. J is TRBJ1-4 and V is TRBV4-2, with 7 bases that match TRBD1. CDR3: CASSQERGQDEKLFF. The CDR3 bases are TGTGCCAGCAGCCAAGAGAGGGGGCAGGATGAAAAACTGTTTTTT.